This entry describes one T cell receptor beta chain. The authors' processing: Amplification of reference gene primers provided the estimated nucleated cell counts. Measured with immunoSEQ multiplex PCR; TCRdb has only the in-frame clones, and not every one. V, J and clone size are those of that table, while D and trimming were read from the DNA. This table holds 150,000 or so clones, more than 80% found once. The data stem from a study of blood T cell repertoires in COVID-19. Across the study: Samples representing acute and convalescent COVID-19 were sourced from the United States, Italy and Spain. T cells, B-cell-depleted T cells, or PBMCs provided the cDNA or gDNA that served as material.

The CDR3 has 20 residues. The V segment lost 3 bases and the J segment 5 bases; nucleotides outside the gene matches: 20. Germline V lookup: CDR1 MNHEY, CDR2 SMNVEV (reference sequence). The receptor comes from a human donor in a cohort sampled during active COVID-19. The specimen was peripheral blood. The chain is built from TRBV27 and TRBJ1-5; 9 nucleotides line up with TRBD1. CDR3 region: CASSLPDRGLVLGSDQPQHF. The DNA of the CDR3 is TGTGCCAGCAGTTTGCCGGACAGGGGATTAGTCCTGGGTTCGGATCAGCCCCAGCATTTT.